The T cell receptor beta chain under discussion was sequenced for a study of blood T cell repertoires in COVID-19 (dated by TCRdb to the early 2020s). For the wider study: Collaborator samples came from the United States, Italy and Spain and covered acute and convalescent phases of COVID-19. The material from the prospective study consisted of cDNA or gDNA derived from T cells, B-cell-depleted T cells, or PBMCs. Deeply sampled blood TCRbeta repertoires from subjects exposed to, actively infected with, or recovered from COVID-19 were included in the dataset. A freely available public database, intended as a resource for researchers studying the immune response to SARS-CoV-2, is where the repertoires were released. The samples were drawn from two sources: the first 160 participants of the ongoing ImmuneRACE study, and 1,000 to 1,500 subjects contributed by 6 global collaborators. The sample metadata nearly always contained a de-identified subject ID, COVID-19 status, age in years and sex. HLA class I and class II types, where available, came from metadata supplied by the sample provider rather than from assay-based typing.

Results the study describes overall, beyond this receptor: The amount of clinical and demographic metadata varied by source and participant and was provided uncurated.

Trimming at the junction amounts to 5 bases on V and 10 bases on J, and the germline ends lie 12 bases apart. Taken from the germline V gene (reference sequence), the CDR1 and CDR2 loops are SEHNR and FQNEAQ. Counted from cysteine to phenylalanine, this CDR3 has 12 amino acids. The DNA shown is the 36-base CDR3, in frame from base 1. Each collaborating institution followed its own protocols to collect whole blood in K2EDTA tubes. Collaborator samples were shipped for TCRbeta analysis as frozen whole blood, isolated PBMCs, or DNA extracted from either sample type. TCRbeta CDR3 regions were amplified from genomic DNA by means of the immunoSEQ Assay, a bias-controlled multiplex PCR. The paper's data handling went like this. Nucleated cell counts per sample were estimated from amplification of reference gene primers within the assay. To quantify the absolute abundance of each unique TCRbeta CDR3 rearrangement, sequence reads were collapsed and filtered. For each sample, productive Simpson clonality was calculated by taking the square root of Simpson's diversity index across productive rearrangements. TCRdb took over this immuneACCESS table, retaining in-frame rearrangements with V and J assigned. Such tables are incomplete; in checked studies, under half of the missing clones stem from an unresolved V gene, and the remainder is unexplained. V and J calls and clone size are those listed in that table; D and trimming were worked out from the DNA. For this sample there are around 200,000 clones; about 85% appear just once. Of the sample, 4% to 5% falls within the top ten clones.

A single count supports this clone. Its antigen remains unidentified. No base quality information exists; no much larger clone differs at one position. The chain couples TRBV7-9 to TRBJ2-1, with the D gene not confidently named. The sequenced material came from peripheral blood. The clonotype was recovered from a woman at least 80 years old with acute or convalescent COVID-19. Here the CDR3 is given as CASSAHLEEQFF. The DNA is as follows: TGTGCCAGCAGCGCCCACTTGGAGGAGCAGTTCTTC.